The T cell receptor beta chain under discussion was sequenced for a study of T cell responses to AZD1222 COVID-19 vaccine. J gave up 7 bases and V 4 bases, and 5 bases lay outside the gene matches. CDR3 size: 15 residues. Germline values: CDR1 LNHNV, CDR2 YYDKDF (reference sequence). Data came from immunoSEQ multiplex PCR; TCRdb stores just in-frame clones and leaves some out. The sample yields fewer than 200,000 clones, around nine tenths seen once. The receptor was derived from an adult in good health. The sample was peripheral blood, taken on day 0 of AZD1222 vaccination. The chain combines TRBV15 with TRBJ1-5; TRBD1 agrees at 12 bases. The CDR3 DNA is TGTGCCACCAGCACTCCGGGACAGGGGGCGCAGCCCCAGCATTTT. Translated, it gives CATSTPGQGAQPQHF.